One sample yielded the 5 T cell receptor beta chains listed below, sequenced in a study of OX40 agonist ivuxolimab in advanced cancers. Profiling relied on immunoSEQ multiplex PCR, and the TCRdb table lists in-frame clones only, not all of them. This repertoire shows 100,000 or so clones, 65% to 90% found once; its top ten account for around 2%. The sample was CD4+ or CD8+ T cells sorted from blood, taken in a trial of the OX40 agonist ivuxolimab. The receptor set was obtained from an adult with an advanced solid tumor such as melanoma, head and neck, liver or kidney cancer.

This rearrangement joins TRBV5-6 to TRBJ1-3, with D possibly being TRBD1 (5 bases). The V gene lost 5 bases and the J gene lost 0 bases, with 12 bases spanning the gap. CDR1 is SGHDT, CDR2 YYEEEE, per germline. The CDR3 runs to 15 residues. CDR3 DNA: TGTGCCAGCAGTCGAGACAGACTCTCTGGAAACACCATATATTTT. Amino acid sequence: CASSRDRLSGNTIYF.

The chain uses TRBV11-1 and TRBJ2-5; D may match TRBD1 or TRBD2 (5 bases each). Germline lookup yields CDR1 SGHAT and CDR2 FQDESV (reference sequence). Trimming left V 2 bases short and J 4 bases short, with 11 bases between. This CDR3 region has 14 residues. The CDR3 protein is CASSLSPGAETQYF. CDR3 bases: TGTGCCAGCAGCTTATCTCCCGGGGCAGAGACCCAGTACTTC.

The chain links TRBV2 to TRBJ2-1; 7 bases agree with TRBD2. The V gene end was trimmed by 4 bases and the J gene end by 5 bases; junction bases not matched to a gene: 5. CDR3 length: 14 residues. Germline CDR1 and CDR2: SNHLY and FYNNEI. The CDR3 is CASSGGTIDNEQFF. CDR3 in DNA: TGTGCCAGCAGTGGCGGGACTATAGACAATGAGCAGTTCTTC.

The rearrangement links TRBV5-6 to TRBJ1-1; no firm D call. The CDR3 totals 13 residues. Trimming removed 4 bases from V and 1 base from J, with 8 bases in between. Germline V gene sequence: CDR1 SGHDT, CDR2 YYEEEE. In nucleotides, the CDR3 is TGTGCCAGCAGCATTAGACAGAACACTGAAGCTTTCTTT. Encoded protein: CASSIRQNTEAFF.

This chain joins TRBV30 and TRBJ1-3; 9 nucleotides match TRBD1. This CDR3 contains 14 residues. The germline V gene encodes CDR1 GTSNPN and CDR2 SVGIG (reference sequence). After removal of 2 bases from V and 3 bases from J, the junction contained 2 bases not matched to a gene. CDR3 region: CAWSTGGFGNTIYF. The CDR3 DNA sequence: TGTGCCTGGAGTACAGGGGGCTTTGGAAACACCATATATTTT.